This T cell receptor beta chain was recovered during a study of T cell repertoires in cytomegalovirus infection. At the level of the study: The authors used CMV epitopes that were HLA-C-restricted (recently identified) and HLA-B-restricted (well studied). Public TCR beta signatures provided an indication of both CMV infection and a matching HLA type.

Regarding the study as a whole: The ex vivo response was dominated by HLA-C-restricted CMV-specific TCR beta clonotypes. Cumulated frequencies of public TCR beta families served to identify carriers of CMV plus the relevant HLA.

This clonotype was counted only a few times. Antigen unknown. TCRdb re-called the reads with MiXCR, one entry per CDR3 protein. Here the sample spans approximately 1,000,000 distinct CDR3 sequences, under 40% being singletons. This material consisted of cultured CD8+ T cells from PBMCs, taken from culture after CMV antigen stimulation. The clonotype comes from a human donor in good health (CMV status not recorded). Some clones in this sample may be carry-over from other donors' samples.

The CDR3: CASSLLSPGNTIYF. DNA for the CDR3: TGCGCCAGCAGCCTCCTTTCCCCTGGAAACACCATATATTTT. The chain has TRBV4-1 and TRBJ1-3; D unclear. In germline, CDR1 is MGHRA, CDR2 YSYEKL. The CDR3 spans 14 residues. The V and J ends lost 4 bases and 2 bases respectively, with 9 bases between them.